Each of the 17 T cell receptor beta chains below was sequenced from the same sample in a study of blood T cell repertoires in COVID-19. Profiled with immunoSEQ multiplex PCR; TCRdb holds only in-frame clones, not every one. This table has some 250,000 clones, 80% to 85% appearing once. The source material was peripheral blood. These receptors all stem from a man aged 35 to 55 with acute or convalescent COVID-19.

The chain couples TRBV10-3 to TRBJ2-7; 15 nucleotides line up with TRBD2. V gave up 3 bases and J gave up 5 bases; unmatched junction bases: 2. Germline lookup yields CDR1 ENHRY and CDR2 SYGVKD. The CDR3 has 15 residues. CDR3 nucleotides: TGTGCCATCAGTGAAAGGACTAGCGGGAGGGACGAGCAGTACTTC. Amino acid sequence: CAISERTSGRDEQYF.

The chain joins TRBV6-5 to TRBJ2-5; TRBD2 might be the D (6 bases). Trimming removed 5 bases from V and 4 bases from J, with 14 bases in between. The CDR3 loop spans 14 amino acids. Per the germline V gene, CDR1 is MNHEY and CDR2 is SVGAGI. The CDR3 coding sequence is TGTGCCAGCAGTCTCTTATCCGGGGGAGAGACCCAGTACTTC. It encodes CASSLLSGGETQYF.

J is TRBJ1-2 and V is TRBV6-2 or TRBV6-3, with 7 positions matching TRBD1. V lost 5 bases and J lost 6; bases outside the gene matches: 9. The CDR3 is 14 amino acids. From germline, CDR1 is MNHEY and CDR2 SVGEGT. In DNA, the CDR3 is TGTGCCAGCAGTCCCGGGACAGATGGCCATGGCTACACCTTC. Translated, it gives CASSPGTDGHGYTF.

The chain recombines TRBV28 with TRBJ1-5, with 7 positions matching TRBD1. CDR3 length: 12 residues. Germline CDR1 is MDHEN and CDR2 is SYDVKM. V lost 5 bases, J lost 10 bases, and 5 bases stayed unmatched. The CDR3 protein is CASSLRQGPQHF. The CDR3 bases are TGTGCCAGCAGTCTCAGACAGGGTCCCCAGCATTTT. The variable domain in full, with the rest retrieved from reference TRBV28 and TRBJ1-5, is DVKVTQSSRYLVKRTGEKVFLECVQDMDHENMFWYRQDPGLGLRLIYFSYDVKMKEKGDIPEGYSVSREKKERFSLILESASTNQTSMYLCASSLRQGPQHFGDGTRLSIL.

This clone has a handful of counts. This chain uses TRBV11-3 with TRBJ1-1, with 10 bases aligning to TRBD1. Germline CDR1 SGHNT, CDR2 YENEEA. CDR3 length: 16 amino acids. Losses at the gene ends were 3 bases for V and 1 base for J; bases not matched to a gene: 5. The CDR3, as DNA: TGTGCCAGCAGCTTCGGGACAGGGGCTCCGAACACTGAAGCTTTCTTT. The encoded protein is CASSFGTGAPNTEAFF. Combining the CDR3 with reference TRBV11-3 and TRBJ1-1 gives the whole variable domain EAGVVQSPRYKIIEKKQPVAFWCNPISGHNTLYWYLQNLGQGPELLIRYENEEAVDDSQLPKDRFSAERLKGVDSTLKIQPAELGDSAVYLCASSFGTGAPNTEAFFGQGTRLTVV.

The V call is TRBV7-2, the J call TRBJ1-2, with D possibly TRBD1 on 6 matching bases. The V and J ends lost 2 bases and 2 bases respectively, with 12 bases between them. The length of the CDR3 is 15 residues. Per germline, CDR1 SGHTA and CDR2 FQGNSA. DNA of the CDR3: TGTGCCAGCAGCTTATCAACAGGGCCCAACTATGGCTACACCTTC. It codes for CASSLSTGPNYGYTF.

The V gene is TRBV27, the J gene TRBJ1-1; tentative D call: TRBD1 (5 bases). Trimming left V 6 bases short and J 3 bases short, with 17 bases between. Per the germline V gene, CDR1 is MNHEY and CDR2 is SMNVEV (reference sequence). The CDR3 spans 15 residues. CDR3 in DNA: TGTGCCAGCAGCGACAGTCCTGGAAGGGACACTGAAGCTTTCTTT. As protein: CASSDSPGRDTEAFF.

The chain combines TRBV2 with TRBJ2-5; 7 bases map to TRBD1. J gave up 5 bases and V 6 bases, and 6 bases lay outside the gene matches. There are 13 residues in the CDR3. Germline values: CDR1 SNHLY, CDR2 FYNNEI. CDR3 bases: TGTGCCAGCAGAGCGACAGGGTCGGAGACCCAGTACTTC. Protein: CASRATGSETQYF.

This chain joins TRBV11-2 and TRBJ2-3, with D possibly matching TRBD2 (5 bases). CDR1 and CDR2 from the germline V gene are SGHAT and FQNNGV. V was clipped by 4 bases and J by 7 bases, with 18 bases between them. This CDR3 has 15 amino acids. The CDR3 protein is CASSSQAVGRNTQYF. The CDR3 nucleotides read TGTGCCAGCAGCTCGCAGGCGGTGGGGAGAAATACGCAGTATTTT.

The V gene is TRBV12-3 or TRBV12-4, the J gene TRBJ1-2; 10 bases line up with TRBD1. The trim removed 7 bases at V and 5 bases at J, leaving 4 bases unmatched. CDR3 length: 13 residues. CDR3 sequence: CASTTGQGYGYTF. The CDR3 DNA is TGTGCCAGCACCACGGGACAGGGGTATGGCTACACCTTC.

The rearrangement links TRBV4-1 to TRBJ2-5; weak D call: TRBD1 (6 bases). The CDR3 has 14 residues. CDR1 and CDR2 (germline): MGHRA, YSYEKL. V was clipped by 4 bases and J by 2 bases, with 11 bases between them. CDR3 loop: CASSLHRVQETQYF. CDR3 DNA sequence: TGCGCCAGCAGCCTCCACAGGGTTCAAGAGACCCAGTACTTC.

The V gene is TRBV3-1 (or the pseudogene TRBV3-2), the J gene TRBJ2-7; D is possibly TRBD2 (6 bases). Germline V gene data show CDR1 as LGHDT and CDR2 as YNNKEL (reference sequence). Trimming stripped 3 bases from V and 6 bases from J, with 9 bases between. This CDR3 is built from 12 residues. Here the CDR3 DNA reads TGTGCCAGCAGCCATGGGGGGAGCGAGCAGTACTTC. As protein: CASSHGGSEQYF.

This clone was observed a few times. This chain connects TRBV7-2 to TRBJ1-6, with 10 bases fitting TRBD1. With V trimmed by 3 bases and J by 8 bases, 4 bases remained unmatched. In germline, CDR1 is SGHTA, CDR2 FQGNSA. This CDR3 region has 15 residues. The CDR3 loop reads CASSFAGTGDSPLHF. Written as DNA, the CDR3 is TGTGCCAGCAGCTTTGCCGGGACAGGGGATTCACCCCTCCACTTT.

This clone has just a few counts. V is TRBV5-1 and J is TRBJ1-2; TRBD1 agrees at 9 bases. The CDR3 runs 14 residues. Germline-derived CDR1 and CDR2 are SGHRS and YFSETQ. Germline trimming cut 2 bases from V and 6 bases from J; bases unmatched to any gene: 5. This chain's CDR3 is CASSFRDRVDGYTF. DNA for the CDR3: TGCGCCAGCAGCTTCCGGGACAGGGTTGATGGCTACACCTTC.

The chain combines TRBV3-1 (or the pseudogene TRBV3-2) with TRBJ1-1, with 8 positions matching TRBD1. The CDR3 totals 14 residues. Germline V gene lookup returns CDR1 LGHDT and CDR2 YNNKEL (reference sequence). The ends lost 3 bases at V and 5 bases at J; junction bases unmatched: 5. CDR3 nucleotides: TGTGCCAGCAGCCACAACAGGGGGGGAACTGAAGCTTTCTTT. Residues: CASSHNRGGTEAFF.

For this clone: A much larger clone lies one base from this, so it may be a read error. The sample has other DNA sequences that encode this CDR3 too. The chain has TRBV28 and TRBJ1-2, with 12 bases aligning to TRBD1. The junction had 17 bases not matched to a gene; V was cut back by 6 bases and J by 6 bases. The V gene's germline CDR1 is MDHEN and CDR2 SYDVKM. This CDR3 comprises 18 residues. The CDR3 DNA reads as TGTGCCAGCAGACGAGGGGTGGAGGTGGGACAGGGGGCACATGGCTACACCTTC. This sequence encodes CASRRGVEVGQGAHGYTF.

V gene TRBV5-1 combines with J gene TRBJ2-3; 9 nucleotides align to TRBD2. V lost 2 bases and J lost 8; bases outside the gene matches: 9. Germline loops: CDR1 SGHRS, CDR2 YFSETQ. The CDR3 length is 15 residues. CDR3 in amino acids: CASSFSSAGGLTQYF. CDR3 nucleotide sequence: TGCGCCAGCAGCTTCTCGTCAGCGGGAGGACTTACGCAGTATTTT.